The following is a T cell receptor beta chain sequence with its context. Per germline, CDR1 SGDLS and CDR2 YYNGEE. There are 14 residues in the CDR3. Trimming removed 3 bases from V and 1 base from J, with 10 bases in between. PCR primers comprised 60 Vbeta and 13 Jbeta primers. Generated by immunoSEQ multiplex PCR, the TCRdb table keeps only in-frame clones and is missing some. The sample shows about 92,000 clones, 65% to 80% of them seen only once. This sample stems from a study of cytomegalovirus exposure and HLA in healthy donors. The chain combines TRBV9 with TRBJ2-5; tentative D call: TRBD2 (7 bases). Source material: PBMCs. The TCR sequence derives from a woman aged 18 to 35 in good health and CMV-seropositive. The CDR3 region has the DNA TGTGCCAGCAGCGGGGGGGGCCCCCAAGAGACCCAGTACTTC. Its protein is CASSGGGPQETQYF.